The T cell receptor (beta chain) under discussion was sequenced for a study of cytomegalovirus exposure and HLA in healthy donors. Trimming took 1 base from V and 4 from J; bases not matched to a gene: 7. Germline V gene lookup returns CDR1 SGHTA and CDR2 FQGNSA. This CDR3 is built from 15 residues. PCR used 60 Vbeta primers and 13 Jbeta primers. Repertoires were generated with immunoSEQ multiplex PCR, while TCRdb's copy carries only in-frame clones and drops some. The table records approximately 92,000 clones, 70% to 80% of them present only once. This sequence was found in a man aged 55 to 69 in good health and CMV-seronegative. This chain connects TRBV7-2 to TRBJ2-7; 7 nucleotides agree with TRBD1. Sequencing used PBMCs. The CDR3 region has the DNA TGTGCCAGCAGCTTAGGAGGGACAGTATTATACGAGCAGTACTTC. Amino acids: CASSLGGTVLYEQYF.